The rows below give T cell receptor beta chains drawn from one sample of a study of tumor-infiltrating lymphocytes in primary liver carcinoma. MiXCR, applied by TCRdb to the multiplex PCR reads, yields one record per CDR3 protein. Counted here are 35,000 to 50,000 distinct CDR3 sequences, roughly 77% occurring once; the ten biggest clones make up roughly 38%. Sequenced material: tumor-adjacent normal liver tissue. The receptor set was obtained from a woman younger than 45 with primary liver carcinoma and hepatitis B virus infection. Each CDR3 is given with its conserved first and last residue. The D gene is left open where the match is weak. The size entry is marked missing in some rows and otherwise reads once, few, many or a size class.

.,TRBJ2-2,TRBV18,TRBD2,CASSPRSSSGVNTGELLF,TGTGCCAGCTCACCACGGTCATCTAGCGGGGTGAACACCGGGGAGCTGTTGTTT
.,TRBJ2-7,TRBV28,.,CAGSSRLAPYEQYF,TGTGCCGGCAGCTCCAGACTTGCTCCCTACGAGCAGTACTTC
.,TRBJ2-6,TRBV6-5,.,CARIRDSGADVLTF,TGTGCCAGGATTCGGGACTCTGGGGCCGACGTCCTGACTTTC
.,TRBJ2-5,TRBV29-1,.,CGAIGEMGSAVETQYF,TGCGGCGCGATAGGGGAGATGGGTTCTGCGGTGGAGACCCAGTACTTC
few,TRBJ2-1,TRBV9,.,CASSVASDSSYNEQFF,TGTGCCAGCAGCGTAGCTTCGGATAGCTCCTACAATGAGCAGTTCTTC
.,TRBJ2-1,TRBV6-4,.,CASSENPSWVDNEQFF,TGTGCCAGCAGTGAAAATCCTAGCTGGGTCGACAATGAGCAGTTCTTC
once,TRBJ2-7,TRBV11-2,TRBD1,CASGLEGGGEQYF,TGTGCGAGCGGCTTGGAAGGGGGCGGCGAGCAATACTTC
once,TRBJ2-3,TRBV4-2,.,CASSRGTDMQYF,TGTGCCAGTAGCCGAGGCACAGATATGCAGTATTTT
.,TRBJ2-5,TRBV4-3,TRBD2,CASSQVRREWETQYF,TGCGCCAGCAGCCAAGTCCGGCGGGAGTGGGAGACCCAGTATTTC
.,TRBJ1-2,TRBV29-1,.,CSALPTSGYGYTF,TGCAGCGCACTCCCTACTTCCGGCTATGGCTACACCTTC
.,TRBJ2-1,TRBV28,.,CASSLPRAGSYNEQFF,TGTGCCAGCAGTCTACCCCGAGCTGGCTCCTACAATGAGCAGTTCTTC
.,TRBJ2-3,TRBV11-2,.,CACSACGPLSTDTQYF,TGTGCCTGCAGCGCATGCGGGCCTCTTAGCACAGATACGCAGTATTTT
.,TRBJ2-2,TRBV11-2,.,CASSSTLSGRPGELFF,TGTGCCAGCAGCTCGACACTTAGTGGGAGGCCCGGGGAGCTGTTTTTT
many,TRBJ2-3,TRBV7-9,TRBD2,CASSLGSSGRATDTQYF,TGTGCCAGCAGCTTGGGGAGTAGCGGGAGGGCCACAGATACGCAGTATTTT
.,TRBJ1-2,TRBV4-3,.,CANSAELQIYGYTF,TGCGCCAACAGCGCTGAGTTGCAGATCTATGGATACACCTTC
.,TRBJ2-2,TRBV10-3,TRBD1,CAIGTGTNTRELLF,TGTGCCATTGGGACAGGGACCAACACCAGGGAGCTGCTTTTT
.,TRBJ2-4,TRBV7-8,TRBD2,CASSLGLTGGPSAKNIQYF,TGTGCCAGTAGCTTAGGCCTGACGGGAGGGCCCTCGGCCAAAAACATTCAGTACTTC
many,TRBJ2-7,TRBV7-9,.,CASSRSYEQYF,TGTGCCAGCAGCCGGTCCTACGAGCAGTACTTC
medium-sized,TRBJ2-1,TRBV11-2,TRBD2,CASSLASGAYNEQFF,TGTGCCAGCAGCTTAGCTAGCGGGGCCTACAATGAGCAGTTCTTC
once,TRBJ2-5,TRBV29-1,.,CSARARQETQYF,TGCAGCGCCAGGGCAAGACAAGAGACCCAGTACTTT
.,TRBJ2-5,TRBV10-1,.,CASSGGGMYHETQYF,TGCGCCAGCAGTGGAGGAGGAATGTACCATGAGACCCAGTACTTC
.,TRBJ2-1,TRBV7-8,TRBD1,CASSLAARGLWQFF,TGTGCCAGTAGTTTAGCCGCCAGGGGGCTATGGCAGTTCTTC
many,TRBJ2-1,TRBV12-3/TRBV12-4,TRBD2,CASSYAAGGYNEQFF,TGTGCCAGCAGTTACGCTGCGGGAGGGTACAATGAGCAGTTCTTC
few,TRBJ2-3,TRBV20-1,TRBD2,CSARGTSGSDTQYF,TGCAGTGCTAGAGGGACTAGCGGTTCAGATACGCAGTATTTT
.,TRBJ2-3,TRBV12-3/TRBV12-4,.,CASSSASTDTQYF,TGTGCCAGCAGTTCAGCTTCCACAGATACGCAGTATTTT
medium-sized,TRBJ2-3,TRBV29-1,.,CSVGGIKLGTDTQYF,TGCAGCGTCGGGGGTATCAAGTTGGGCACAGATACGCAGTATTTT
.,TRBJ2-7,TRBV7-9,.,CASSPKRGASQNEQYF,TGTGCCAGCAGCCCCAAACGGGGGGCCAGTCAGAACGAGCAGTACTTC
.,TRBJ2-5,TRBV11-2,TRBD1,CASSLDRGLKTQYF,TGTGCCAGCAGCTTAGATAGGGGGCTGAAGACCCAGTACTTC
.,TRBJ2-6,TRBV19,TRBD2,CASHGLAATGANVLTF,TGTGCCAGCCACGGACTAGCGGCGACTGGGGCCAACGTCCTGACTTTC
few,TRBJ2-3,TRBV7-3,.,CASSFGQGTDTQYF,TGTGCCAGCAGCTTCGGACAAGGCACAGATACGCAGTATTTT
once,TRBJ1-1,TRBV25-1,.,CASSGDTGNIEAFF,TGTGCCAGCAGTGGGGACACGGGAAACATTGAAGCTTTCTTT
few,TRBJ2-2,TRBV6-4,TRBD1,CASSDRPGQEDGELFF,TGTGCCAGCAGTGACCGGCCGGGACAGGAGGACGGGGAGCTGTTTTTT
many,TRBJ2-7,TRBV24-1,.,CATSDPGNYEQYF,TGTGCCACCAGTGATCCGGGGAACTACGAGCAGTACTTC
.,TRBJ2-1,TRBV29-1,TRBD2,CSVLAGEIRELF,TGCAGCGTACTAGCGGGGGAAATAAGGGAGCTCTTC
.,TRBJ1-2,TRBV11-2,.,CTSSLNPQSVNYAYTF,TGTACCAGCAGCTTAAACCCTCAGTCTGTGAATTATGCCTACACCTTC
.,TRBJ2-1,TRBV4-3,.,CASSQDALSSYNERFF,TGCGCCAGCAGTCAAGATGCCTTAAGCTCCTACAATGAGCGGTTCTTC
.,TRBJ1-1,TRBV11-2,TRBD1,CGSRYTGERAEAFF,TGTGGAAGCAGATATACAGGGGAGAGGGCTGAAGCTTTCTTT
many,TRBJ2-7,TRBV5-6,TRBD2,CASSLSLAGDGQYF,TGTGCCAGCAGCTTGAGTCTAGCGGGAGACGGACAGTACTTC
many,TRBJ2-2,TRBV12-5,.,CASGLVPFTGELFF,TGTGCTAGTGGTTTGGTACCCTTCACCGGGGAGCTGTTTTTT
.,TRBJ2-4,TRBV4-1,.,CAISLEMNRDTGKWYF,TGCGCCATCAGCCTAGAGATGAATAGGGACACGGGCAAGTGGTACTTC
.,TRBJ2-2,TRBV12-3/TRBV12-4,.,CANSSGQGVGGELFF,TGTGCCAACAGTTCGGGGCAGGGAGTGGGCGGGGAGCTGTTTTTT
.,TRBJ1-6,TRBV7-8,.,CVSSLGPSNFEAFHF,TGTGTCAGCAGCTTAGGACCGTCCAATTTTGAGGCCTTCCACTTT
.,TRBJ1-6,TRBV7-9,.,CVSSLDRGVNSTLHF,TGTGTCAGCAGCTTAGATCGAGGTGTTAATTCAACCCTCCACTTT
.,TRBJ2-7,TRBV11-2,TRBD2,CASPIAGVKEQYF,TGTGCCAGCCCTATAGCGGGAGTGAAAGAGCAGTACTTC
.,TRBJ2-4,TRBV6-5,.,CAGSYYPPPGDIQYF,TGTGCAGGCAGTTACTACCCCCCCCCTGGGGACATTCAGTACTTT
.,TRBJ2-7,TRBV11-2,.,CASSLDRAGAYEQYF,TGTGCCAGCAGCTTAGATCGTGCCGGGGCATACGAGCAATACTTC
many,TRBJ2-7,TRBV5-6,.,CASSFGKGRPIYEQYF,TGTGCCAGCAGCTTTGGTAAGGGACGGCCGATCTACGAGCAGTACTTC
.,TRBJ2-1,TRBV4-1,TRBD2,CASSHTPGTSGRAPFNEQFF,TGCGCCAGCAGCCACACCCCCGGGACTAGCGGGAGGGCCCCGTTTAATGAGCAGTTCTTC
.,TRBJ2-7,TRBV11-2,TRBD2,CTSSLAGTIGLLVYF,TGTACCAGCAGCTTAGCAGGGACTATCGGCCTCTTGGTGTATTTC
many,TRBJ1-2,TRBV29-1,.,CSVDNYSNYGYTF,TGCAGCGTTGATAACTACAGTAACTATGGCTACACCTTC
.,TRBJ2-7,TRBV11-3,TRBD1,CASSRGIGTVVCEHYF,TGTGCCAGCAGCAGGGGGATAGGGACAGTCGTCTGTGAGCATTACTTC
.,TRBJ2-1,TRBV28,.,CASSLNSEIDSTGQFF,TGTGCCAGCAGTTTAAATTCGGAAATTGACTCCACAGGGCAGTTCTTC
many,TRBJ2-5,TRBV29-1,TRBD2,CSGTGWGGETQYF,TGCAGCGGAACCGGCTGGGGGGGAGAGACCCAGTACTTC